This entry describes one T cell receptor beta chain. What it recognizes is unknown. This sample was included in a study of T cells in Graves' hyperthyroidism and ophthalmopathy. Findings and caveats of the study: Most clonotypes expanded in the thyroid (above 0.001) were also present in blood.

Per germline, CDR1 SGHTA and CDR2 FQGNSA. V lost 5 bases and J 8 bases, leaving 18 bases between the germline ends. The CDR3 has 14 amino acids. RNA transcripts provided the source from which TCR beta CDR3 regions were amplified. In the first-round RT-PCR of the TCR CDR3, the HTBI primer set was used. TCRdb reprocessed the multiplex PCR reads via MiXCR and lists one record per CDR3 protein. The sample records about 59,000 distinct CDR3 sequences, about 50% being singletons. The sequence derives from a woman aged 55-69 years with Graves' ophthalmopathy. The sample taken for sequencing was blood. The V call is TRBV7-2, the J call TRBJ1-2; D perhaps matches TRBD1 (5 bases). This CDR3 is CASSQGPGLIGYTF. For the CDR3, the DNA is TGTGCCAGCAGCCAGGGACCGGGCTTGATAGGCTACACCTTC.